This T cell receptor (beta chain) emerged from a study of T cell responses to AZD1222 COVID-19 vaccine. Trimming pared 5 bases from V and 8 bases from J, leaving 24 bases between. The CDR3 contains 17 residues. In germline, CDR1 is MNHNY, CDR2 SVGAGI (reference sequence). Assay used: immunoSEQ multiplex PCR; TCRdb lists only in-frame clones, some missing. The table has 150,000 to 200,000 clones, almost 95% seen once. This receptor was taken from an adult in good health. The V gene is TRBV6-6, the J gene TRBJ1-4, with D possibly matching TRBD1 (5 bases). The input for sequencing was peripheral blood, taken on day 0 of AZD1222 vaccination. This CDR3 reads CASSPPGHGPGGEKLFF. CDR3 nucleotide sequence: TGTGCCAGCAGTCCACCCGGACACGGGCCGGGGGGGGAAAAACTGTTTTTT.